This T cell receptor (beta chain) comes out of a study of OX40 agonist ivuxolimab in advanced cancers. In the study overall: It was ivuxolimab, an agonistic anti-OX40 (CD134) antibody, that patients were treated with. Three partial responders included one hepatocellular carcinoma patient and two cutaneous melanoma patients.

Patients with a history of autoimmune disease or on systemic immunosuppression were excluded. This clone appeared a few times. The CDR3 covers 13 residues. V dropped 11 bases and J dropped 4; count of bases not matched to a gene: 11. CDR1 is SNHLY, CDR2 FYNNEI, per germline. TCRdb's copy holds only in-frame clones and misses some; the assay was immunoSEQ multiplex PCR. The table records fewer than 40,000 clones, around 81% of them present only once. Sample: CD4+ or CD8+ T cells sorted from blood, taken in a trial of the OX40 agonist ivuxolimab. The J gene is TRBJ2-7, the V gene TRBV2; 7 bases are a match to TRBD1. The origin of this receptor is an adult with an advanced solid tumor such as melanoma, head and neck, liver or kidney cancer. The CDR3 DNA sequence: TGTGCCGGCCGGGGACAGCCGGTTTACGAGCAGTACTTC. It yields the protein CAGRGQPVYEQYF.